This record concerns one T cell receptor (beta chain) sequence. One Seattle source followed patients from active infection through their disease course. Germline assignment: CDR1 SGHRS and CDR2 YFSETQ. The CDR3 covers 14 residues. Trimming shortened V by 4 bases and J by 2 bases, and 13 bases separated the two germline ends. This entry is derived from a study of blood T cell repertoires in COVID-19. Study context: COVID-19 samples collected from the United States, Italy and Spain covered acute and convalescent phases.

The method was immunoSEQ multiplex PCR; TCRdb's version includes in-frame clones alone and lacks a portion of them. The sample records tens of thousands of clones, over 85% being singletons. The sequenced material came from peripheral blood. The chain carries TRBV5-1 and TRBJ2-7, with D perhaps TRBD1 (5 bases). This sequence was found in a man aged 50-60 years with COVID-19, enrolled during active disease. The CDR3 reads CASSPSTEPYEQYF. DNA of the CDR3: TGCGCCAGCAGCCCCTCGACAGAGCCCTACGAGCAGTACTTC.